What follows are 19 T cell receptor beta chains derived from one specimen sequenced in a study of T cell clonality in common variable immunodeficiency. Study results and caveats: Fewer deletions and N-nucleotide insertions were reportedly seen in common variable immunodeficiency TCR beta sequences.

These TCRs are of unknown antigen specificity. Measured with immunoSEQ multiplex PCR; TCRdb has only the in-frame clones, and not every one. The profile covers around 40,000 clones, none occurring a single time. Sequences were obtained from peripheral blood mononuclear cells. The receptors were gathered from a human donor with common variable immunodeficiency.

In its sample, this clone ranks as medium-sized. The read is 3 residues too short to cover the CDR3 end, so that end is filled in from the germline J gene. The chain employs TRBV19 and TRBJ1-1; weak D call: TRBD1 (5 bases). Trimming stripped 2 bases from V and 6 bases from J, with 13 bases between. Germline V CDR1 and CDR2: LNHDA, SQIVND (reference sequence). The CDR3 spans 14 residues. CDR3 bases read: TGTGCCAGTAGTATAACAGGTGGCACCCCTGAA. Translation gives CASSITGGTPE. The entire CDR3 reads CASSITGGTPEAFF. The full variable domain, with the rest looked up from reference TRBV19 and TRBJ1-1, is DGGITQSPKYLFRKEGQNVTLSCEQNLNHDAMYWYRQDPGQGLRLIYYSQIVNDFQKGDIAEGYSVSREKKESFPLTVTSAQKNPTAFYLCASSITGGTPEAFFGQGTRLTVV.

Concerning this clone itself: The sequence runs out 3 residues before the end of the CDR3; the remainder is reconstructed from the germline J gene. The V call is TRBV7-9, the J call TRBJ2-7; tentative D call: TRBD2 (5 bases). Per the germline V gene, CDR1 is SEHNR and CDR2 is FQNEAQ (reference sequence). This CDR3 is built from 13 residues. The V end lost 5 bases, the J end lost 6 bases, and 14 bases lay between the germline ends. CDR3 loop: CASSPAEAVEQYF. The part of the CDR3 DNA that was read is TGTGCCAGCAGCCCCGCAGAAGCGGTCGAG.

The sample holds many counts of this clone. The CDR3 loop is CAWKAGGNNSPLHF. The covered CDR3 bases are TGTGCCTGGAAGGCAGGGGGGAATAATTCACCC. The chain has TRBV30 and TRBJ1-6; 7 bases map to TRBD1. The read is 3 residues too short to cover the CDR3 end, so that end is filled in from the germline J gene. The CDR3 has 14 residues. The V segment lost 4 bases and the J segment 5 bases; nucleotides outside the gene matches: 5. CDR1 is GTSNPN, CDR2 SVGIG, per germline (reference sequence). The complete variable domain, with remaining parts taken from reference TRBV30 and TRBJ1-6, reads SQTIHQWPATLVQPVGSPLSLECTVEGTSNPNLYWYRQAAGRGLQLLFYSVGIGQISSEVPQNLSASRPQDRQFILSSKKLLLSDSGFYLCAWKAGGNNSPLHFGNGTRLTVT.

The sample holds many counts of this clone. The CDR3 end falls 3 residues outside the read, so it is completed with the germline J gene. This chain uses TRBV7-9 with TRBJ2-7; D may be TRBD1 (6 bases). CDR1 and CDR2 from the germline V gene are SEHNR and FQNEAQ (reference sequence). This CDR3 comprises 14 residues. The V and J ends lost 3 bases and 1 base respectively, with 10 bases between them. Incomplete CDR3 DNA: TGTGCCAGCAGCTTGGGCAGGGGATCCTACGAG. Amino acid sequence: CASSLGRGSYE. The whole CDR3 region reads CASSLGRGSYEQYF.

For this clone: Read sequence stops 3 residues before the CDR3 end, and the germline J gene provides the missing end. J is TRBJ1-1 and V is TRBV19, with 10 bases aligning to TRBD1. The trim removed 9 bases at V and 6 bases at J, leaving 7 bases unmatched. Germline assignment: CDR1 LNHDA and CDR2 SQIVND (reference sequence). The CDR3 runs to 13 residues. The DNA read from the CDR3 is TGTGCCAGCAAGACAGGGGGCTTCGCTGAA. This sequence encodes CASKTGGFAE. The whole CDR3 protein reads CASKTGGFAEAFF.

Many counts were recorded for this clone. Sequencing ends 3 residues short of the CDR3 end; the germline J gene provides the rest. The chain carries TRBV19 and TRBJ1-1; TRBD1 might be the D (6 bases). CDR1 LNHDA and CDR2 SQIVND come from the germline V gene (reference sequence). V shed 5 bases and J shed 1 base, with 11 bases lying between them. The CDR3 loop spans 14 amino acids. The CDR3 is CASSPRTANTEAFF. The CDR3 bases that were read are TGTGCCAGTAGTCCCCGGACAGCGAACACTGAA.

This clone was detected a few times. The CDR3 end is not reached by the read, which stops 3 residues before it; the germline J gene fills it in. V gene TRBV2 combines with J gene TRBJ1-5; 8 bases are a match to TRBD1. Germline V gene sequence: CDR1 SNHLY, CDR2 FYNNEI. This CDR3 comprises 15 residues. Unmatched junction bases numbered 2, after V lost 4 bases and J lost 0 bases. The CDR3 loop reads CASSGTGNSNQPQHF. The DNA read from the CDR3 is TGTGCCAGCAGTGGGACAGGGAATAGCAATCAGCCC.

This clone was seen repeatedly, ten times or more. The CDR3 is cut off 3 residues early in the read; its end comes from the germline J gene. The chain links TRBV20-1 to TRBJ2-2; 7 positions agree with TRBD1. The germline V gene encodes CDR1 DFQATT and CDR2 SNEGSKA (reference sequence). The ends lost 0 bases at V and 1 base at J; junction bases unmatched: 5. The CDR3 has 16 residues. Incomplete CDR3 DNA: TGCAGTGCTAGAGACCCGGACAGGTGGAACACCGGGGAG. This codes for CSARDPDRWNTGE. The entire CDR3 reads CSARDPDRWNTGELFF.

Worth noting for this clone: The DNA ends 3 residues before the CDR3 does, and the rest of the CDR3 is filled in from the germline J gene. The rearrangement joins TRBV20-1 to TRBJ2-5; TRBD2 aligns across 16 bases. This CDR3 has 15 residues. CDR1 and CDR2 from the germline V gene are DFQATT and SNEGSKA (reference sequence). The V and J ends lost 5 bases and 5 bases, in that order; junction bases with no gene match: 5. The covered CDR3 bases are TGCAGTGCTTCGGGACTAGCGGGGGGGCCGGAGACC. Its translation: CSASGLAGGPET. The full CDR3 is CSASGLAGGPETQYF.

The sample holds many counts of this clone. The read stops 3 residues short of the end of the CDR3; the missing end is completed from the germline J gene. The chain carries TRBV29-1 and TRBJ1-1; D perhaps matches TRBD1 (6 bases). This CDR3 region has 14 residues. V lost 3 bases to trimming and J lost 0 bases, with 11 bases between them. CDR1 is SQVTM, CDR2 ANQGSEA, per germline. CDR3 amino acids: CSVEGARLNTEAFF. The DNA read from the CDR3 is TGCAGCGTTGAGGGGGCCAGGCTGAACACTGAA.

This clone was observed at least ten times. The observed sequence ends 3 residues before the CDR3 terminus, with the missing tail filled in from the germline J gene. The chain is built from TRBV20-1 and TRBJ1-6; D may be TRBD1 (6 bases). V was shortened by 6 bases and J by 0 bases, with 15 bases between the two germline ends. The V gene's germline CDR1 is DFQATT and CDR2 SNEGSKA (reference sequence). The CDR3 loop spans 16 amino acids. Here the CDR3 reads CSAPGQSSSYNSPLHF. CDR3 DNA, as far as it was read: TGCAGTGCCCCCGGACAGTCCAGCTCCTATAATTCACCC.

The table lists this clone with a few counts. Read sequence stops 3 residues before the CDR3 end, and the germline J gene provides the missing end. The V and J genes are TRBV7-3 and TRBJ2-1; TRBD1 is a possible D gene (5 bases). Trimming took 5 bases from V and 0 from J, leaving 11 bases between them. CDR3 length equals 15 residues. The germline gives CDR1 SGHTA, CDR2 FQGTGA. Partial CDR3 DNA: TGTGCCAGCAGCGAAGGGGCGGACTCCTACAATGAG. As protein: CASSEGADSYNE. From start to end, the CDR3 is CASSEGADSYNEQFF.

About this clone: Read coverage stops 3 residues before the CDR3 terminus; the germline J gene supplies the remainder. The chain combines TRBV19 with TRBJ1-5; D not certain. The CDR3 runs to 14 residues. The V end lost 2 bases, the J end lost 3 bases, and 8 bases lay between the germline ends. Per the germline V gene, CDR1 is LNHDA and CDR2 is SQIVND (reference sequence). The CDR3 region is CASSIHSFNQPQHF. The covered CDR3 bases are TGTGCCAGTAGTATACACAGCTTCAATCAGCCC.

This clone showed up just a few times. The read ends 3 residues early relative to the CDR3; the germline J gene fills the gap. The genes are TRBV19 and TRBJ1-5, with 10 bases lining up with TRBD1. There are 16 residues in the CDR3. With 3 bases clipped from V and 5 bases from J, the junction kept 7 bases outside the gene matches. Per germline, CDR1 LNHDA and CDR2 SQIVND (reference sequence). The sequenced CDR3 bases are TGTGCCAGTAGTATCCGGGACAGGGGATTCGATCAGCCC. It specifies CASSIRDRGFDQP. The complete CDR3 reads CASSIRDRGFDQPQHF.

This clone was found many times. Read data end 3 residues before the CDR3 end; the end is taken from the germline J gene. The J gene is TRBJ1-5, the V gene TRBV2, with TRBD1 matching 10 bases. V lost 5 bases to trimming and J lost 0 bases; unmatched junction nucleotides: 4. From germline, CDR1 is SNHLY and CDR2 FYNNEI. This CDR3 spans 16 amino acids. The covered CDR3 bases are TGTGCCAGCAGTAACGACAGGGGGCCTAGCAATCAGCCC. Translating gives CASSNDRGPSNQP. In full, the CDR3 is CASSNDRGPSNQPQHF. Based on the CDR3 plus reference TRBV2 and TRBJ1-5, the full variable domain is EPEVTQTPSHQVTQMGQEVILRCVPISNHLYFYWYRQILGQKVEFLVSFYNNEISEKSEIFDDQFSVERPDGSNFTLKIRSTKLEDSAMYFCASSNDRGPSNQPQHFGDGTRLSIL.

This clone was detected many times. The read gets to within 3 residues of the CDR3 end, and the germline J gene fills in the rest. The chain links TRBV20-1 to TRBJ2-1; TRBD2 aligns across 9 bases. In germline, CDR1 is DFQATT, CDR2 SNEGSKA (reference sequence). V dropped 6 bases and J dropped 3; count of bases not matched to a gene: 6. This CDR3 is 14 amino acids long. CDR3 sequence: CSALAGVDYNEQFF. CDR3 DNA (partial): TGCAGTGCCTTAGCGGGAGTAGACTACAATGAG.

This clone was picked up many times. Coverage ceases 3 residues before the CDR3 finishes, and the germline J gene fills in the end. The genes are TRBV6-2 or TRBV6-3 and TRBJ2-3; D not certain. There are 16 residues in the CDR3. CDR1 is MNHEY, CDR2 SVGEGT, per germline. V shed 2 bases and J shed 6 bases, with 18 bases lying between them. The part of the CDR3 DNA that was read is TGTGCCAGCAGTTACGGCAGGCCCCCTAATGGGGATACG. This translates into CASSYGRPPNGDT. The entire CDR3 reads CASSYGRPPNGDTQYF.

Concerning this clone itself: The CDR3 end falls 3 residues outside the read, so it is completed with the germline J gene. The chain links TRBV5-6 to TRBJ2-5, with TRBD2 matching over 10 bases. This CDR3 comprises 14 residues. With 4 bases clipped from V and 4 bases from J, the junction kept 4 bases outside the gene matches. Germline lookup yields CDR1 SGHDT and CDR2 YYEEEE. This CDR3 is CASSRSGGVETQYF. CDR3 DNA, as far as it was read: TGTGCCAGCAGCAGAAGCGGGGGGGTAGAGACC. Complete variable domain (other parts from reference TRBV5-6 and TRBJ2-5): DAGVTQSPTHLIKTRGQQVTLRCSPKSGHDTVSWYQQALGQGPQFIFQYYEEEERQRGNFPDRFSGHQFPNYSSELNVNALLLGDSALYLCASSRSGGVETQYFGPGTRLLVL.

This clone was observed many times. Read data end 3 residues before the CDR3 end; the end is taken from the germline J gene. The chain combines TRBV2 with TRBJ2-4, with 7 positions matching TRBD1. Per the germline V gene, CDR1 is SNHLY and CDR2 is FYNNEI. The CDR3 runs to 18 residues. The V gene end was trimmed by 6 bases and the J gene end by 0 bases; junction bases not matched to a gene: 14. The CDR3 spells CASRPGQLNQLAKNIQYF. The sequenced CDR3 bases are TGTGCCAGCAGACCGGGACAGCTTAACCAACTAGCCAAAAACATT.